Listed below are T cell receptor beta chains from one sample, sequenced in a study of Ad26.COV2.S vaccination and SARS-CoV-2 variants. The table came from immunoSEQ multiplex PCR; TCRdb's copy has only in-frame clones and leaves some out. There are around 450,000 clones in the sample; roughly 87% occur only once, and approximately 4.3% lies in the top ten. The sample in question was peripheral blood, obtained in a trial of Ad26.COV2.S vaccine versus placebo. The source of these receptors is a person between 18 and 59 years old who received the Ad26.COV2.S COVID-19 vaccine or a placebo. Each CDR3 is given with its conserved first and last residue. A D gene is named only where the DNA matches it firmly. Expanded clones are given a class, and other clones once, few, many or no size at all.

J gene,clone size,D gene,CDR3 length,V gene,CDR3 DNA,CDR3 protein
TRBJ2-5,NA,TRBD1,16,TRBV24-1,TGTGCCACCAGTGATTCTTTTGACAGGGGTGGCGAGACCCAGTACTTC,CATSDSFDRGGETQYF
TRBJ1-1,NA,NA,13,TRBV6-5,TGTGCCAGCAGGCAGGGAGCGAACACTGAAGCTTTCTTT,CASRQGANTEAFF
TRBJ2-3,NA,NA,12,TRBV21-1,TGTGCCAGCAGCAATAGTCCGGATACGCAGTATTTT,CASSNSPDTQYF
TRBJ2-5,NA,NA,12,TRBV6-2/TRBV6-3,TGTGCCAGCAGTTATAGCGATGAGACCCAGTACTTC,CASSYSDETQYF
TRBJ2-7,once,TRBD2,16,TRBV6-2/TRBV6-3,TGTGCCAGCAGTTCAGGACTAGCGGGAGGCGAGTACGAGCAGTACTTC,CASSSGLAGGEYEQYF
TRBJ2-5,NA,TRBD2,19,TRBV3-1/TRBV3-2,TGTGCCAGCAGCCAAGACCCCATATTTTGGAGCGGGACCCAAGAGACCCAGTACTTC,CASSQDPIFWSGTQETQYF
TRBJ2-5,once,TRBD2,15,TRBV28,TGTGCCAGCAGGGGGGGACCGGGACTAGGAGAGACCCAGTACTTC,CASRGGPGLGETQYF
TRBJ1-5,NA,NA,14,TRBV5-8,TGTGCCAGTCAGAGAACTTATAGCAATCAGCCCCAGCATTTT,CASQRTYSNQPQHF
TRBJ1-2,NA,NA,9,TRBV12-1,TGTGCCTCTCCTGGATGCTACACCTTC,CASPGCYTF
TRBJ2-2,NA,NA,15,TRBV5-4,TGTGCCAGCAGCTTGGTGGGGATTAACACCGGGGAGCTGTTTTTT,CASSLVGINTGELFF
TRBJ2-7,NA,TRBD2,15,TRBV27,TGTGCCAGCAGTTTAGGAGCGGGAGCGTCCTACGAGCAGTACTTC,CASSLGAGASYEQYF
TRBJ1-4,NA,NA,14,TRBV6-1,TGTGCCAGCAGTGACGACTCAACTAATGAAAAACTGTTTTTT,CASSDDSTNEKLFF
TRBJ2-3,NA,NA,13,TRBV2,TGTGCCAGCCTCCCCGGGGAGACAGATACGCAGTATTTT,CASLPGETDTQYF
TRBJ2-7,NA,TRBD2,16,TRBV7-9,TGTGCCAGCAGCTCAGGGACTAGTACGGTCCCCTACGAGCAGTACTTC,CASSSGTSTVPYEQYF
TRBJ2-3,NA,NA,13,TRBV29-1,TGCAGCGTTGCGCAGGGGTTGGGAGATACGCAGTATTTT,CSVAQGLGDTQYF
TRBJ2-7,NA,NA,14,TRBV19,TGTGCCAGTAGCCTCCGGGACGGCCCCTACGAGCAGTACTTC,CASSLRDGPYEQYF
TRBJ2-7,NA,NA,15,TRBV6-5,TGTGCCAGCAGTTACTGGGGCAGGGGAGGCCACGAGCAGTACTTC,CASSYWGRGGHEQYF
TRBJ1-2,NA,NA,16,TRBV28,TGTGCCAGCAGTCCCCCGAACGCAGGGGCTAACTATGGCTACACCTTC,CASSPPNAGANYGYTF
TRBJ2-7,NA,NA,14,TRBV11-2,TGTGCCAGCAGCTTAGCCCACCCTCTCTACGAGCAGTACTTC,CASSLAHPLYEQYF
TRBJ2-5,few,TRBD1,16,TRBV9,TGTGCCAGCAGCGTAGGGGGCGGACAGGGGTTGGAGACCCAGTACTTC,CASSVGGGQGLETQYF
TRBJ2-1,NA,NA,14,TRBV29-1,TGCAGCGTTGAGGTGGGTGTAGGGGTCAATGAGCAGTTCTTC,CSVEVGVGVNEQFF
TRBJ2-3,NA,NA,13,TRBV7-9,TGTGCCAGCAGCTTATCAGGAACAGATACGCAGTATTTT,CASSLSGTDTQYF
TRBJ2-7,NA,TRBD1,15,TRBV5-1,TGCGCCAGCAGCTTGCTGGGACAGGGGGAGGAAGAGGTGTACTTC,CASSLLGQGEEEVYF
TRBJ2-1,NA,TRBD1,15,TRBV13,TGTGCCAGCAGCCCGGGACAGAGCTCCTACAATGAGCAGTTCTTC,CASSPGQSSYNEQFF
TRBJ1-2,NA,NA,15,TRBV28,TGTGCCAGCAGTTTATACCCGCTGACGGGTTATGGCTACACCTTC,CASSLYPLTGYGYTF
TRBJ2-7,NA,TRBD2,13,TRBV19,TGTGCCAGTCGGGCTAGCGGGATTCACGAGCAGTACTTC,CASRASGIHEQYF
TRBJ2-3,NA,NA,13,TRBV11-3,TGTGCCAGCAGCTTACTAGCTGCAGATACGCAGTATTTT,CASSLLAADTQYF
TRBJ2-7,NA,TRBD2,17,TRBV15,TGTGCCACCAGCAGAGTAGTCGGAGCGGGGAGCTCCTACGAGCAGTACTTC,CATSRVVGAGSSYEQYF
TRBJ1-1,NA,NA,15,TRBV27,TGTGCCAGCAGGAGATCAGGGGTATCATACACTGAAGCTTTCTTT,CASRRSGVSYTEAFF